One TCR beta chain is described in this entry. It has no known antigen specificity. It has no much larger one-base neighbor in the sample; base qualities were not kept. Each collaborating institution followed its own protocols to collect whole blood in K2EDTA tubes. For TCRbeta analysis, collaborators shipped samples in one of three forms: frozen whole blood, isolated PBMCs, or DNA extracted from either of those sample types. The entry originates in a study of blood T cell repertoires in COVID-19 (dated by TCRdb to 2020 to 2021). About the study as a whole: The collaborator samples originated in the United States, Italy and Spain and spanned the acute and convalescent phases of COVID-19. The prospective study material was composed of cDNA or gDNA derived from T cells, B-cell-depleted T cells, or PBMCs. The dataset comprised deeply sampled blood TCRbeta repertoires from subjects exposed to, actively infected with, or recovered from COVID-19. The repertoires were released in a freely available public database meant as a resource for research on the immune response to SARS-CoV-2. The samples were drawn from the first 160 participants of the ongoing ImmuneRACE study and from about 1,200 subjects provided by 6 global collaborators. A de-identified subject ID, COVID-19 status, age in years and sex were almost always included in the sample metadata. Where HLA class I and class II types were available, the types were taken from metadata supplied by the sample provider, not from assay-based typing.

TCRbeta CDR3 regions were amplified from genomic DNA by means of the immunoSEQ Assay, a bias-controlled multiplex PCR. Turning to the authors' computational methods: Within the assay, amplification of reference gene primers was used to estimate how many nucleated cells each sample contained. To quantify the absolute abundance of each unique TCRbeta CDR3 rearrangement, sequence reads were collapsed and filtered. For each sample, productive Simpson clonality was calculated by taking the square root of Simpson's diversity index across productive rearrangements. TCRdb limited this immuneACCESS table to in-frame rearrangements with V and J called. A share of clones is missing; checked studies link under half to unresolved V genes, and the rest is unexplained. D and trimming come from the DNA, and the V and J calls and clone size come from that table. The sample table contains 150,000 to 200,000 clones; only one count was recorded for more than 70% of them. About 10% of the sample goes to the ten largest clones.

Summary of the overall study and its limitations: The quantity of clinical and demographic metadata differed by source and by participant and was supplied without curation.

V sheds 4 bases and J sheds 2 bases, leaving 21 bases between their ends. CDR1 GTSNPN and CDR2 SVGIG were looked up in the germline V gene (reference sequence). Counted from cysteine to phenylalanine, this CDR3 has 17 amino acids. The sequence is cut down to CDR3 DNA, 51 bases in frame from base 1. The V and J segments used are TRBV30 and TRBJ2-1; TRBD2 is a possible D gene, resting on 6 matching bases. The material sequenced was peripheral blood. The clonotype originates from a woman of 80 years or more with active or convalescent COVID-19. The DNA sequence is TGTGCCTGGACCCCGGCTTATAGGGAGGTCCCCTACAATGAGCAGTTCTTC. Translated, it reads CAWTPAYREVPYNEQFF.